The clone carrying this T cell receptor beta chain was recorded a few times. These data are taken from a study of blood T cell repertoires in COVID-19. Study context: The United States, Italy and Spain were the sources of the acute and convalescent COVID-19 samples.

Only in-frame clones appear in the TCRdb table, and some are missing; sequencing was by immunoSEQ multiplex PCR. The table includes a few hundred thousand clones, more than 85% detected once. Participants were aged 18 to 89 years from 20 to 30 US areas. Cohorts were based on clinical histories the participants reported. The V and J ends lost 10 bases and 4 bases, in that order; junction bases with no gene match: 8. This CDR3 is built from 13 residues. The V gene's germline CDR1 is MNHEY and CDR2 SMNVEV (reference sequence). V is TRBV27 and J is TRBJ2-3; the match to TRBD2 covers 7 bases. The sequencing sample was made of PBMCs or T cells enriched from blood (not recorded which). The source of this sequence is a woman under 40 who had recovered from COVID-19. Written as DNA, the CDR3 is TGTGCCACCGGGGAGGGTCGGCCAGATACGCAGTATTTT. This sequence encodes CATGEGRPDTQYF.